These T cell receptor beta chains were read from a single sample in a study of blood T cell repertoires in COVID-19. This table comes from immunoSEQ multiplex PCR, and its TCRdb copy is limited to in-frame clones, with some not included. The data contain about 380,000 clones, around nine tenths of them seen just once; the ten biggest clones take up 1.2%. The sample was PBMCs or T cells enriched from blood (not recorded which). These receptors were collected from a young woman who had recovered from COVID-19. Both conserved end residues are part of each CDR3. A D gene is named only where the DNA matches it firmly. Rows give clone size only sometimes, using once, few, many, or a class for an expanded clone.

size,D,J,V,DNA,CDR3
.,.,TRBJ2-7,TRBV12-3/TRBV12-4,TGTGCCAGCAGTTTACACGGGTCCTACGAGCAGTACTTC,CASSLHGSYEQYF
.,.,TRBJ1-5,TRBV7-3,TGTGCCAGCAGCTTAACACCCTCGGGCAATCAGCCCCAGCATTTT,CASSLTPSGNQPQHF
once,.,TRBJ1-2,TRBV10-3,TGTGCCATCAGTGACAACAGATCTAACTATGGCTACACCTTC,CAISDNRSNYGYTF
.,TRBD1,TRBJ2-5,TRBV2,TGTGCCAGCAGTGAGAGACAGGGGAAGGGTCAGTACTTC,CASSERQGKGQYF
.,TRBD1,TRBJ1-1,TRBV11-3,TGTGCCAGCGGACCACAGGGGGCAGACACTGAAGCTTTCTTT,CASGPQGADTEAFF
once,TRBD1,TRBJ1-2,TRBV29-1,TGCAGCGTCCCTCGACAGGGGGCCTATGGCTACACCTTC,CSVPRQGAYGYTF
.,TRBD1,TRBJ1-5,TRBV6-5,TGTGCCAGCAGCCAAGACAGGGGAAGCAATCAGCCCCAGCATTTT,CASSQDRGSNQPQHF
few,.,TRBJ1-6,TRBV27,TGTGCCAGCAGTTTCGGAGGGAATTCACCCCTCCACTTT,CASSFGGNSPLHF
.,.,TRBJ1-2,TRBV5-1,TGCGCCAGCAGCTTGGAATGGGACATGTCAAGTCAGGGGCATGGCTACACCTTC,CASSLEWDMSSQGHGYTF
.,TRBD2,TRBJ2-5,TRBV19,TGTGCCAGTAGTCCCCGTAGAGCGGGGGGTCAAGAGACCCAGTACTTC,CASSPRRAGGQETQYF
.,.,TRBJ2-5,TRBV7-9,TGTGCCAGCAGCTTAGGTCCCTCCCAGTCCCAAGAGACCCAGTACTTC,CASSLGPSQSQETQYF
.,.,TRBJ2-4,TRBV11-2,TGTGCCAGCAGCTTAGAAGGGGGGGTGAGAAACATTCAGTACTTC,CASSLEGGVRNIQYF
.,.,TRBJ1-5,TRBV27,TGTGCCAGCTCGAGGTCGGTGAATCAGCCCCAGCATTTT,CASSRSVNQPQHF
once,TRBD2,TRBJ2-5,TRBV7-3,TGTGCCAGCAGCTCAGGACTAGCCTCGGAGACCCAGTACTTC,CASSSGLASETQYF
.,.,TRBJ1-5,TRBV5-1,TGCGCCAGCAGCTTGGCGGGGGTTGCCCCCGGGAATCAGCCCCAGCATTTT,CASSLAGVAPGNQPQHF
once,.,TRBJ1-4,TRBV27,TGTGCCAGCAGTTTAGTGGGGACAAATAATGAAAAACTGTTTTTT,CASSLVGTNNEKLFF
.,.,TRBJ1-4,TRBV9,TGTGCCAGCAGCGCTGAGCGTACCACTAATGAAAAACTGTTTTTT,CASSAERTTNEKLFF
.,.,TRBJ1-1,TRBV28,TGTGCCAGCACAAAACAGGATACTGAAGCTTTCTTT,CASTKQDTEAFF
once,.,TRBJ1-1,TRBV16,TGTGCCAGCAGCCAATCGGGAGTTATGAACACTGAAGCTTTCTTT,CASSQSGVMNTEAFF
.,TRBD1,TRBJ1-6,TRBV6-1,TGTGCCAGCAGTGAAGGGACAGGTAATTCACCCCTCCACTTT,CASSEGTGNSPLHF
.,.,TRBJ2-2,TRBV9,TGTGCCAGCGCAGCAGGGGTGAACACCGGGGAGCTGTTTTTT,CASAAGVNTGELFF
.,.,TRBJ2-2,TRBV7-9,TGTGCCAGCAGCCCCCTGTGGGGAGACACCGGGGAGCTGTTTTTT,CASSPLWGDTGELFF
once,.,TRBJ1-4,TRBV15,TGTGCCACCAGCAGAGTGGGGGCAGCTAATGAAAAACTGTTTTTT,CATSRVGAANEKLFF
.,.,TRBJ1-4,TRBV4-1,TGCGCCAGCAGCCACACAGGCGGCACTAATGAAAAACTGTTTTTT,CASSHTGGTNEKLFF
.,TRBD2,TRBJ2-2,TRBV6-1,TGTGCCAGCAGTGCAGGACTAGCGGCGAACACCGGGGAGCTGTTTTTT,CASSAGLAANTGELFF
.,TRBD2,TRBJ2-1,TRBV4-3,TGCGCCAGCAGCCGCAAACTAGCGGGGGCGCTCGATGAGCAGTTCTTC,CASSRKLAGALDEQFF
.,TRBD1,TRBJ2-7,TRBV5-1,TGCGCCAGCAGCTTGGCCGGGACAGGGGACTACGAGCAGTACTTC,CASSLAGTGDYEQYF
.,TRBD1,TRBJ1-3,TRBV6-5,TGTGCCAGCAGTTACAAGGGCGGACAGGGTTGGAACACCATATATTTT,CASSYKGGQGWNTIYF
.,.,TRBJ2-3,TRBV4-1,TGCGCCAGCAGCCAGTCCACTAGCTCTCGGACAGATACGCAGTATTTT,CASSQSTSSRTDTQYF
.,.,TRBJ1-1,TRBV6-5,TGTGCCAGCAGCCGAAACCCTGCGGGGACTGAAGCTTTCTTT,CASSRNPAGTEAFF
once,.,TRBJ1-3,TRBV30,TGTGCCTGGAGTGTATCGTTGGGAGGAAGAAACACCATATATTTT,CAWSVSLGGRNTIYF
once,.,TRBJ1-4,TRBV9,TGTGCCAGCAGCGTAGGCCCAGGGGCCGCAACTAATGAAAAACTGTTTTTT,CASSVGPGAATNEKLFF
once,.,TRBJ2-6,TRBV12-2,TGTGCAAGTCGCTCTAAGGGGGAGGGGTCTGGGGCCAACGTCCTGACTTTC,CASRSKGEGSGANVLTF
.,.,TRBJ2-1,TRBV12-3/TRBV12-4,TGTGCCAGCAGTTTAGGGCCTGTCAATGAGCAGTTCTTC,CASSLGPVNEQFF
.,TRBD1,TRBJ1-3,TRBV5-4,TGTGCCAGCAGCTCCCCGAGGGGGCTTGGAAACACCATATATTTT,CASSSPRGLGNTIYF
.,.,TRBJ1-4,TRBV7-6,TGTGCCAGCAGCAAGACACCTGCCCCAACTAATGAAAAACTGTTTTTT,CASSKTPAPTNEKLFF
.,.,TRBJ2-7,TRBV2,TGTGCCAGCAGTGACAACGTGAGGGAGCAGTACTTC,CASSDNVREQYF
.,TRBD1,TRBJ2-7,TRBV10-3,TGTGCCATCAGTGCCGGACCTTTGGACAGGGGCTCCTACGAGCAGTACTTC,CAISAGPLDRGSYEQYF
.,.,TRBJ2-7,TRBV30,TGTGCCTGGAGTCCTCAGGTGTACGAGCAGTACTTC,CAWSPQVYEQYF
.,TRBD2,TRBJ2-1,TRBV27,TGTGCCAGCAGTTCCGGGACTAGCGGGGGGGGACGCTCCTACAATGAGCAGTTCTTC,CASSSGTSGGGRSYNEQFF
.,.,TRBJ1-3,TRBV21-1,TGTGCCAGCAGCCCCTCGGAGGGGACCTCGGGGGGAAACACCATATATTTT,CASSPSEGTSGGNTIYF
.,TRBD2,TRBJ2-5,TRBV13,TGTGCCAGCAGCCTTGTAGCGGGGCCCGGGGGGGAGACCCAGTACTTC,CASSLVAGPGGETQYF
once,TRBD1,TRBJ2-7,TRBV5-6,TGTGCCAGCAGCTTCGACAGGGCAGGGGAGCAGTACTTC,CASSFDRAGEQYF
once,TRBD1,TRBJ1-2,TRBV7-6,TGTGCCAGCAGCTTAGCTAGACAGGGCCTAGGCCGTCTTACCTTC,CASSLARQGLGRLTF
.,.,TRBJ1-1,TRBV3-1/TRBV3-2,TGTGCCAGCAGCCAAGGAGACACTGAAGCTTTCTTT,CASSQGDTEAFF
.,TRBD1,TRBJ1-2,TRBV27,TGTGCCAGCAGGCCGGGACAGGGAATTAACTATGGCTACACCTTC,CASRPGQGINYGYTF
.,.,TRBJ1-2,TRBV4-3,TGCGCCAGCAGCCAGGAGCCCCAGGGGAACTATGGCTACACCTTC,CASSQEPQGNYGYTF
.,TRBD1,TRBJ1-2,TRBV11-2,TGTGCCAGCAGCACAAGGACAGGGAATAACTATGGCTACACCTTC,CASSTRTGNNYGYTF
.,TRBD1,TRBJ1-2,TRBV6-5,TGTGCCAGCAGCCCACAGGGGGGCTATGGCTACACCTTC,CASSPQGGYGYTF
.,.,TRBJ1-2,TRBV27,TGTGCCAGCAGCTTAAGGCCAGGGGTCGATGGCTACACCTTC,CASSLRPGVDGYTF
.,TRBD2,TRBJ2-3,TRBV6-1,TGTGCCAGCAGTGAAGTGTGGCGGGGGGGGCGAGATACGCAGTATTTT,CASSEVWRGGRDTQYF
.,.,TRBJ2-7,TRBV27,TGTGCCAGCAGTTTATTCCGCGGGTTGCAGATACCTAACGAGCAGTACTTC,CASSLFRGLQIPNEQYF
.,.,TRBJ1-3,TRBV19,TGTGCCAGTAGTATCGGGTTTTGGCGACAGAACTCTGGAAACACCATATATTTT,CASSIGFWRQNSGNTIYF
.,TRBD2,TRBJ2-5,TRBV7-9,TGTGCCAGCAGCTTAGGGGTAGCGGGGCGCCAAGAGACCCAGTACTTC,CASSLGVAGRQETQYF
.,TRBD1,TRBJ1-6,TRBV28,TGTGCCAGCACCCCCGGGACAGGGGCTTCACCCCTCCACTTT,CASTPGTGASPLHF
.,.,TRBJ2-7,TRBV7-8,TGTGCCAGCAGCTTCCGGACACCCACCTACGAGCAGTACTTC,CASSFRTPTYEQYF
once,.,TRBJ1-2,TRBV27,TGTGCCAGCAGTGTACCGACAGAGGCGGACTATGGCTACACCTTC,CASSVPTEADYGYTF